The clone carrying this T cell receptor (beta chain) was seen only once. What it binds is not known. This record comes from a study of tumor-infiltrating lymphocytes in localized non-small cell lung cancer. Study findings and constraints: Tumor T-cell fraction from TCR sequencing was not associated with recurrence-free survival (p = 0.61).

Some clones are missing from TCRdb's copy, which holds only in-frame ones; the method was immunoSEQ multiplex PCR. The profile shows approximately 15,000 clones, 75% of them singletons. The V gene end was trimmed by 4 bases and the J gene end by 0 bases; junction bases not matched to a gene: 9. Germline V gives CDR1 SEHNR, CDR2 FQNEAQ (reference sequence). This CDR3 comprises 17 residues. The rearrangement joins TRBV7-9 to TRBJ2-1; 7 bases agree with TRBD2. The sequence came from a human donor with non-small cell lung cancer. Sequencing used lung tumor tissue. The CDR3 coding sequence is TGTGCCAGCAGCTGGCCCGTGGGCGGGAGCTCCTACAATGAGCAGTTCTTC. Residues: CASSWPVGGSSYNEQFF.